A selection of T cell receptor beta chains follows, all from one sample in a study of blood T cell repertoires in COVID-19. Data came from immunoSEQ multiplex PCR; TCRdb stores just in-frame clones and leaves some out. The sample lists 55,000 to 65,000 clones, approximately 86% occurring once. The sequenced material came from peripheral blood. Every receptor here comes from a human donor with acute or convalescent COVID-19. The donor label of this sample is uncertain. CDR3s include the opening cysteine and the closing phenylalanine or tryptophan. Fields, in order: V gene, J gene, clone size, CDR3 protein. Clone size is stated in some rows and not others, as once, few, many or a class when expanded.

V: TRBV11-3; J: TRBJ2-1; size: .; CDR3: CASAPGGEGNEQFF
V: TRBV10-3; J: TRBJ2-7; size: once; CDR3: CATRRREYDEQYF
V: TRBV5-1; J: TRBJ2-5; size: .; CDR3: CASSRLTSGVETQYF
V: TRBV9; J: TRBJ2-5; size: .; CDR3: CASSVAEKTGGLAGGHQETQYF
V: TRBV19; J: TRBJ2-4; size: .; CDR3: CASSSAPGGARIQYF
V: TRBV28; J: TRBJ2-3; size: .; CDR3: CASSSSGAGGTDTQYF
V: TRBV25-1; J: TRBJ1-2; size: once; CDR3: CASTSGSGGYTF
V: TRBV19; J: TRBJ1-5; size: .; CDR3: CASSTGQGDQPQHF
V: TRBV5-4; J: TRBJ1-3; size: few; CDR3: CASSSQDGDTIYF
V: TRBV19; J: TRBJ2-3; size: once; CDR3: CATTTGTGPDTQYF
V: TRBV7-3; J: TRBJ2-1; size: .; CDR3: CASSLGGQGLNEQFF
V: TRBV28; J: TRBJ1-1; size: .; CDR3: CASRLEQGRNTEAFF
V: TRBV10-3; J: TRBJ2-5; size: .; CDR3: CAISEMRETQYF
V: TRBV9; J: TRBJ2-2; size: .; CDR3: CASSVRGAGELFF
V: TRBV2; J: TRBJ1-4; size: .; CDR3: CASTPGGGREKLFF
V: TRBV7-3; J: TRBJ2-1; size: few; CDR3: CASSPLGLSYNEQFF
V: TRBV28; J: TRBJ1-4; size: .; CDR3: CASKRQGARPNEKLFF
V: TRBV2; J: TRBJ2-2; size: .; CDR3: CASSRPPNTGELFF
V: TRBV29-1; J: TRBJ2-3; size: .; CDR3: CSCSGGPHTQYF
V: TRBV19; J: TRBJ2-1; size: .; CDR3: CASSPGLAGGGSSYNEQFF
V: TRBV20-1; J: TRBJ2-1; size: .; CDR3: CSASMQPLGIGQFF
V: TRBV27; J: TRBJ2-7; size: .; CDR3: CASSAGQGSRAYEQYF
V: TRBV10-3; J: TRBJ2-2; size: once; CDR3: CAISERSGRNTGELFF
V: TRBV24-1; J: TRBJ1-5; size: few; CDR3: CATSDPGTGDQPQHF
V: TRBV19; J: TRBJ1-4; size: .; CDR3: CASSTRTGGSEKLFF
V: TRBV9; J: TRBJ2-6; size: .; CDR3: CASSVGGGFWTGRSGANVLTF
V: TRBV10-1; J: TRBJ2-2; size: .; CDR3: CASSLSGRDTGELFF
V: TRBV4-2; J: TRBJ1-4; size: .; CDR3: CASSPGQGGSYNEKLFF
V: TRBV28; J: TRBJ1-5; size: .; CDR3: CASSSAGFNQPQHF
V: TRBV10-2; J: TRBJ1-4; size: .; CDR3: CASSEQGQGGLKLFF
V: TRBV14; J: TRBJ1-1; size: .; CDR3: CASSQGVRSNTEAFF
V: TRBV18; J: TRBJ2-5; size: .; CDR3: CASSQGLAGEGETQYF
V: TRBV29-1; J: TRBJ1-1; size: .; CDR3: CSVYRTEAFF
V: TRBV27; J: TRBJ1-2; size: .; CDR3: CASQGRGYGYTF
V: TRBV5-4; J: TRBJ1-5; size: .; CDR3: CASSLDRAHQPQHF
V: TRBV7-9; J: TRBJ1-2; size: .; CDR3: CASSLSVLQGGYTF
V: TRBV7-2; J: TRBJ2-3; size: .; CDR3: CASSLGQGTSSDTQYF
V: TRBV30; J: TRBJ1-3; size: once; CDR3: CAWSVGGGSGNTIYF
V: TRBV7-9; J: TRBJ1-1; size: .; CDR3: CASTSGVVGTEAFF
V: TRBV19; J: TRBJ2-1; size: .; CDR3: CASSITGGYNEQFF